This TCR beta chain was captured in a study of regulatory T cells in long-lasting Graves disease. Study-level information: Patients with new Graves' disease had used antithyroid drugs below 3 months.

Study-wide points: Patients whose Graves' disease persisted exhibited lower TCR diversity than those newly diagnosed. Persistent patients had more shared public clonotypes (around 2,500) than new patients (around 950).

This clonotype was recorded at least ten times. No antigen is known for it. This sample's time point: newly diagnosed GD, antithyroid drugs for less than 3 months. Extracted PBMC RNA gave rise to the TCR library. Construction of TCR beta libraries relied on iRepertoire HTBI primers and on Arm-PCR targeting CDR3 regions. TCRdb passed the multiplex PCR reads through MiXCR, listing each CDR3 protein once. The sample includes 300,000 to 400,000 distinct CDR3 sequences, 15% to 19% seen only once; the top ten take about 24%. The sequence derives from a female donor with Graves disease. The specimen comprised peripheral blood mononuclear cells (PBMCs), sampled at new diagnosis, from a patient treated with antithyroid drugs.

The CDR3 DNA is TGTGCCAGCAGCCCCCACCGGACAGTTCTCGGAAACACCATATATTTT. This sequence encodes CASSPHRTVLGNTIYF. The chain has TRBV3-1 and TRBJ1-3; maybe TRBD1 (6 bases). Germline values: CDR1 LGHDT, CDR2 YNNKEL (reference sequence). The V end was cut by 4 bases, the J end by 4 bases, with 17 bases between. The length of the CDR3 is 16 residues.